Each of the 9 T cell receptor beta chains below was sequenced from the same sample in a study of cytomegalovirus exposure and HLA in healthy donors. PCR amplification relied on 60 Vbeta primers (plus 13 Jbeta primers). Clones were read by immunoSEQ multiplex PCR, and TCRdb kept only the in-frame ones, dropping some. Its listing shows 35,000 to 50,000 clones. The sequencing input was PBMCs. The receptor source for this set is a woman aged 25 to 39 in good health and CMV-seropositive.

This chain uses TRBV10-3 with TRBJ2-3; 13 nucleotides align to TRBD2. The germline CDR1 and CDR2 sequences are ENHRY and SYGVKD. Trimming took 7 bases from V and 2 from J; bases not matched to a gene: 6. There are 16 residues in the CDR3. The CDR3 sequence: CAINRLAGGSTDTQYF. DNA of the CDR3: TGTGCCATCAACCGACTAGCGGGGGGCTCCACAGATACGCAGTATTTT.

The chain employs TRBV30 and TRBJ1-2; 7 bases align to TRBD1. This CDR3 region has 14 residues. Germline trimming cut 1 base from V and 2 bases from J; bases unmatched to any gene: 4. Germline CDR1 reads GTSNPN; CDR2 reads SVGIG (reference sequence). CDR3 residues: CAWSEGRGNYGYTF. The CDR3 bases are TGTGCCTGGAGTGAGGGCAGGGGGAACTATGGCTACACCTTC.

This sequence joins TRBV5-1 and TRBJ2-3; tentative D call: TRBD2 (6 bases). The CDR3 contains 15 residues. Deletions cut 4 bases from V and 1 base from J, with 13 bases between. Germline CDR1 and CDR2: SGHRS and YFSETQ. CDR3 sequence: CASSPSGVRTDTQYF. The CDR3 DNA reads as TGCGCCAGCAGCCCTTCGGGGGTGCGCACAGATACGCAGTATTTT.

This chain connects TRBV5-1 to TRBJ2-1; 8 bases fit TRBD1. The CDR3 is 19 amino acids. J gave up 2 bases and V 1 base, and 14 bases lay outside the gene matches. CDR1 and CDR2 from the germline V gene are SGHRS and YFSETQ. The CDR3 is CASSLRFSSGTGAYNEQFF. The CDR3 DNA sequence: TGCGCCAGCAGCTTGAGGTTTAGCTCCGGGACAGGAGCCTACAATGAGCAGTTCTTC.

The chain is built from TRBV19 and TRBJ1-5, with D perhaps TRBD1 (6 bases). V was clipped by 3 bases and J by 7 bases, with 22 bases between them. Germline-derived CDR1 and CDR2 are LNHDA and SQIVND (reference sequence). CDR3 length: 17 amino acids. The CDR3 DNA reads as TGTGCCAGTAGTATTCGGTCGGGACAAATTTTCGGCCAGCCCCAGCATTTT. Its protein is CASSIRSGQIFGQPQHF. Supplemented by reference TRBV19 and TRBJ1-5, the full variable domain reads DGGITQSPKYLFRKEGQNVTLSCEQNLNHDAMYWYRQDPGQGLRLIYYSQIVNDFQKGDIAEGYSVSREKKESFPLTVTSAQKNPTAFYLCASSIRSGQIFGQPQHFGDGTRLSIL.

The chain carries TRBV5-1 and TRBJ2-5; maybe TRBD1 (6 bases). V lost 4 bases and J 1 base, leaving 17 bases between the germline ends. From germline, CDR1 is SGHRS and CDR2 YFSETQ. The CDR3 extends over 16 amino acids. This CDR3 is CASSPTSQDSQETQYF. The CDR3 region has the DNA TGCGCCAGCAGCCCGACCTCCCAGGACAGCCAAGAGACCCAGTACTTC.

The CDR3 nucleotides read TGCGCCAGCAGCCAAGTTTCGTCGTACGAGCAGTACTTC. Encoded protein: CASSQVSSYEQYF. The chain uses TRBV4-1 and TRBJ2-7; D unresolved. V gave up 1 base and J gave up 4 bases, with 8 bases separating them. In germline, CDR1 is MGHRA, CDR2 YSYEKL. There are 13 residues in the CDR3.

The chain is built from TRBV5-5 and TRBJ1-1; D is unresolved. The CDR3 has 13 residues. V lost 5 bases, J lost 2 bases, and 10 bases lay in between. CDR1 is SGHKS and CDR2 is YYEKEE in the germline V gene (reference sequence). This CDR3 reads CASRAVPNTEAFF. In DNA form, the CDR3 reads TGTGCCAGCAGGGCCGTGCCCAACACTGAAGCTTTCTTT.

The V and J genes are TRBV7-8 and TRBJ2-7; D is unclear. The CDR3 is made up of 11 amino acids. The germline V and J ends were trimmed by 5 bases and 2 bases, with 4 bases remaining between them. Germline V CDR1 and CDR2: SGHVS, FQNEAQ. CDR3 residues: CASSPAYEQYF. In DNA form, the CDR3 reads TGTGCCAGCAGCCCAGCCTACGAGCAGTACTTC.